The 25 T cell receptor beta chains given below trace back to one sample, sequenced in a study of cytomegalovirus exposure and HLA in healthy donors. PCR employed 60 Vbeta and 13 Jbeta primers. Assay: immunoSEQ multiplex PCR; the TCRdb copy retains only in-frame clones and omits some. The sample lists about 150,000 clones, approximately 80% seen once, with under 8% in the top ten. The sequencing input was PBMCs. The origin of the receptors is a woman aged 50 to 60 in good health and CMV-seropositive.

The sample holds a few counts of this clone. The CDR3 here is CASSQGQGRGYTF. CDR3 DNA: TGCGCCAGCTCTCAAGGACAGGGTCGGGGCTACACCTTC. The chain carries TRBV10-2 and TRBJ1-2, with 8 bases that match TRBD1. The ends lost 8 bases at V and 8 bases at J; junction bases unmatched: 10. The length of the CDR3 is 13 residues. Looked up from germline, CDR1 is WSHSY and CDR2 is SAAADI.

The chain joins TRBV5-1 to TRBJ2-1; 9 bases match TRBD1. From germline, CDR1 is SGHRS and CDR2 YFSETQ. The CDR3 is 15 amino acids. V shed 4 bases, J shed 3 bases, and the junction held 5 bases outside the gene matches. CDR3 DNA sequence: TGCGCCAGCAGCCAGGGACAGGGAAGCTACAATGAGCAGTTCTTC. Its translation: CASSQGQGSYNEQFF.

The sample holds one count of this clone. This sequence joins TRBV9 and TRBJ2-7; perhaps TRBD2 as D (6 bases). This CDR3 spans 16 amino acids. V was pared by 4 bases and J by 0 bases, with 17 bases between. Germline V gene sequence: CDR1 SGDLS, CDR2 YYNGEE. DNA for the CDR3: TGTGCCAGCAGCTCCAGCCCCGGGGGTAGCTCCTACGAGCAGTACTTC. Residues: CASSSSPGGSSYEQYF. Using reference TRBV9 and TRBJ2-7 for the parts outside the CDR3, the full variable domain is DSGVTQTPKHLITATGQRVTLRCSPRSGDLSVYWYQQSLDQGLQFLIQYYNGEERAKGNILERFSAQQFPDLHSELNLSSLELGDSALYFCASSSSPGGSSYEQYFGPGTRLTVT.

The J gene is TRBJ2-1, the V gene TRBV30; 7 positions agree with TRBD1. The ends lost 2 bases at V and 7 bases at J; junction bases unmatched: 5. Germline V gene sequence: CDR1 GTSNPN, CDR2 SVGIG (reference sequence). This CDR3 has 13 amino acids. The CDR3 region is CAWSTTGNNEQFF. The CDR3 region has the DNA TGTGCCTGGAGTACGACAGGGAATAATGAGCAGTTCTTC.

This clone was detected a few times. The CDR3 nucleotides read TGTGCCAGCAGCTCGAACACACTAGCGGGGGTGATAGATACGCAGTATTTT. This sequence encodes CASSSNTLAGVIDTQYF. The V call is TRBV5-6, the J call TRBJ2-3; 11 nucleotides agree with TRBD2. There are 17 residues in the CDR3. Looked up from germline, CDR1 is SGHDT and CDR2 is YYEEEE. The J segment lost 5 bases and the V segment lost 3 bases, leaving 11 bases of the junction unmatched.

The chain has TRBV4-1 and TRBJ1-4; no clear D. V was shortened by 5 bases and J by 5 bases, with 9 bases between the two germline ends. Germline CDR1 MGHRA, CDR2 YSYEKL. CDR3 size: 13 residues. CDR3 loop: CASSGRQNEKLFF. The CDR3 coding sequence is TGCGCCAGCAGCGGGCGACAAAATGAAAAACTGTTTTTT.

The CDR3 loop reads CASSLEATGYEAFF. The CDR3 nucleotides are TGTGCCAGCAGCTTAGAAGCGACAGGGTATGAAGCTTTCTTT. The J gene is TRBJ1-1, the V gene TRBV11-1; 7 nucleotides agree with TRBD1. J was trimmed by 7 bases and V by 1 base; bases with no gene match: 6. This CDR3 is built from 14 residues. Germline CDR1 SGHAT, CDR2 FQDESV (reference sequence).

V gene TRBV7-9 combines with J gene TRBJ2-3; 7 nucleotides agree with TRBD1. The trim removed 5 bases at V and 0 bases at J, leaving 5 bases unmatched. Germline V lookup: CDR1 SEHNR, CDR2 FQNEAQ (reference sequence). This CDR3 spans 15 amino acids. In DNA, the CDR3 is TGTGCCAGCAGCCGGACAGGTTTGAGCACAGATACGCAGTATTTT. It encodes CASSRTGLSTDTQYF.

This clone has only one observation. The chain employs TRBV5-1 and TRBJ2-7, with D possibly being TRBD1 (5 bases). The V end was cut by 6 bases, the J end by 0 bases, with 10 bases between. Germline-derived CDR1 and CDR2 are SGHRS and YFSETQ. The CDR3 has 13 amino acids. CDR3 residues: CASTLDSSYEQYF. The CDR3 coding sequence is TGCGCCAGCACCCTAGACAGCTCCTACGAGCAGTACTTC.

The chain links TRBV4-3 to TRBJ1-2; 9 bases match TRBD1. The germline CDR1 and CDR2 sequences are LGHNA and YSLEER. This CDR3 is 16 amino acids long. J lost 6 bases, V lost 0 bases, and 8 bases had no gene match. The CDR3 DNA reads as TGCGCCAGCAGCCAAGATCGAGACAGGGGGTATCATGGCTACACCTTC. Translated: CASSQDRDRGYHGYTF.

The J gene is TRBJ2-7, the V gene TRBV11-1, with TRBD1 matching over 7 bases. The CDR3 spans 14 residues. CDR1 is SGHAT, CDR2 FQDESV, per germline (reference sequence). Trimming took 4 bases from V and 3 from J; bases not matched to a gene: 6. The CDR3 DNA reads TGTGCCAGCAGCTCGACAGGGAACCGCTACGAGCAGTACTTC. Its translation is CASSSTGNRYEQYF. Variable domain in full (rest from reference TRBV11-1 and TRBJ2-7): EAEVAQSPRYKITEKSQAVAFWCDPISGHATLYWYRQILGQGPELLVQFQDESVVDDSQLPKDRFSAERLKGVDSTLKIQPAELGDSAMYLCASSSTGNRYEQYFGPGTRLTVT.

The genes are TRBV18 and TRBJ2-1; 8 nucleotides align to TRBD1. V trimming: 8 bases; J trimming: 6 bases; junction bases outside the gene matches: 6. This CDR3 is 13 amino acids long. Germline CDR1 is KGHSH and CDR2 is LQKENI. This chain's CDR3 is CASGQGMVNEQFF. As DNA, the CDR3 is TGTGCCAGCGGACAGGGAATGGTCAATGAGCAGTTCTTC.

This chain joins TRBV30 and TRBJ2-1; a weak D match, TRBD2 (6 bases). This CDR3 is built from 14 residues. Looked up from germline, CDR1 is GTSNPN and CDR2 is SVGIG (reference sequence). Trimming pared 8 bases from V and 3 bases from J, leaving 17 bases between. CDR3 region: CAHRSSEYYNEQFF. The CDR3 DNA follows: TGTGCCCATCGGTCTAGCGAGTACTACAATGAGCAGTTCTTC.

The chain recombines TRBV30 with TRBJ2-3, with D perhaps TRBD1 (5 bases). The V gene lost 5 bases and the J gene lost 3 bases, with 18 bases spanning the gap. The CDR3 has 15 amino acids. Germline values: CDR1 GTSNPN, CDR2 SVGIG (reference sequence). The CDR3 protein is CAWGKQGISTDTQYF. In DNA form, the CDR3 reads TGTGCCTGGGGGAAGCAGGGAATCTCTACAGATACGCAGTATTTT.

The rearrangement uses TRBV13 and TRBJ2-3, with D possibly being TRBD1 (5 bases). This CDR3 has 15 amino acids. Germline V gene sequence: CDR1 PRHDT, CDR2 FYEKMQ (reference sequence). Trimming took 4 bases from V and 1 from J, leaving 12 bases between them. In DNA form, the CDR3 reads TGTGCCAGCAGCTCGAAGGGGCCGGGCACAGATACGCAGTATTTT. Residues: CASSSKGPGTDTQYF.

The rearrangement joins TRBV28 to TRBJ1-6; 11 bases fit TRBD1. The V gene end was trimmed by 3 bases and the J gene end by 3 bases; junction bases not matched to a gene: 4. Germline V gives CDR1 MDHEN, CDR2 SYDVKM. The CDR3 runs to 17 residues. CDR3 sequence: CASSFGTGGYYNSPLHF. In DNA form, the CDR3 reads TGTGCCAGCAGTTTTGGGACAGGGGGATACTATAATTCACCCCTCCACTTT.

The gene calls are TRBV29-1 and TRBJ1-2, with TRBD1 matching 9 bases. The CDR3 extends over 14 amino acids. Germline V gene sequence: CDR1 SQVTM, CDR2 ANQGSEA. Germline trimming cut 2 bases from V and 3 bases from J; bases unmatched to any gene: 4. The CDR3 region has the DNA TGCAGCGTTGAACGGACAGGGGAGGACTATGGCTACACCTTC. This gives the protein CSVERTGEDYGYTF.

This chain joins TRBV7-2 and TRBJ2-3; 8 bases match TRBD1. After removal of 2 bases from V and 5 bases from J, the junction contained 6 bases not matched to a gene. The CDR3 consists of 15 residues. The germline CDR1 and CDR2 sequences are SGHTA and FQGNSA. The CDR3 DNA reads TGTGCCAGCAGCTTACTGCCCAGGGGGCAAGATACGCAGTATTTT. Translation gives CASSLLPRGQDTQYF.

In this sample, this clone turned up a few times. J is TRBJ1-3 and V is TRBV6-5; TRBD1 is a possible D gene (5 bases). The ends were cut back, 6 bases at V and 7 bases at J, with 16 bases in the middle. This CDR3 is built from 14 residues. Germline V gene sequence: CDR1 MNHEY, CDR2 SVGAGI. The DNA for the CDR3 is TGTGCCAGCAGACCCCCCTCGGGGGGTAACACCATATATTTT. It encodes CASRPPSGGNTIYF.

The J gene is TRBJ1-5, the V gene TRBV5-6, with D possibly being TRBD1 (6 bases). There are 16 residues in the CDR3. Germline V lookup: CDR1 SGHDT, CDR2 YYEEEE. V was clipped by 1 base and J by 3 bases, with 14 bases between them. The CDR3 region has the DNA TGTGCCAGCAGCTTGTTTGGGCAGGGGATCAATCAGCCCCAGCATTTT. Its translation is CASSLFGQGINQPQHF.

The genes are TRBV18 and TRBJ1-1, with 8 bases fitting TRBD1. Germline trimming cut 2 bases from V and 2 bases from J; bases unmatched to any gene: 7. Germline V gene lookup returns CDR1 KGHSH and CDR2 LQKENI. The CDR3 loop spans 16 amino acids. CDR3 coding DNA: TGTGCCAGCTCACCAGGGCCGGACAGGGCAAACACTGAAGCTTTCTTT. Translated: CASSPGPDRANTEAFF.

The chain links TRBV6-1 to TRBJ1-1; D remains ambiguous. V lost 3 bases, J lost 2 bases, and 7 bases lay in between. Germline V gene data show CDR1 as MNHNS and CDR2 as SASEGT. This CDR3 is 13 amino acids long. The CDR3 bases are TGTGCCAGCAGTGATCAGGTAAACACTGAAGCTTTCTTT. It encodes CASSDQVNTEAFF.

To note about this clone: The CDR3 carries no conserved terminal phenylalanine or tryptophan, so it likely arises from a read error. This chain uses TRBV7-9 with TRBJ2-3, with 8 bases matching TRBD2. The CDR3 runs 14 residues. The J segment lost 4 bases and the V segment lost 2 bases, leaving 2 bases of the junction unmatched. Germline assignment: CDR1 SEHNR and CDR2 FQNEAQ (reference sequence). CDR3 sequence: CASSLISGADTQYV. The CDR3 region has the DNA TGTGCCAGCAGCTTAATTAGCGGGGCAGATACGCAGTATGTT.

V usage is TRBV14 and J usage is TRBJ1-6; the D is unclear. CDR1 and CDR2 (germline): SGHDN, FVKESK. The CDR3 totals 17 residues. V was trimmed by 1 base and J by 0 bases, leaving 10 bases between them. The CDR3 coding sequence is TGTGCCAGCAGCCAAGGGAGGAGGGTCTCCTATAATTCACCCCTCCACTTT. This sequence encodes CASSQGRRVSYNSPLHF.

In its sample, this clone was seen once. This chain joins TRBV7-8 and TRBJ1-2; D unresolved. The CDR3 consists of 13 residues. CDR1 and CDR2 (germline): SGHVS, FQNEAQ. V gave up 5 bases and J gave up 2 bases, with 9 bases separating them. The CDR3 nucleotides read TGTGCCAGCAGCCAGGCCGGAAACTATGGCTACACCTTC. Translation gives CASSQAGNYGYTF.